A selection of T cell receptor beta chains follows, all from one sample in a study of T-cell memory formation after mild COVID-19. TCRdb called the 5' RACE reads again in MiXCR, with one record for every CDR3 protein. The top ten hold 28% of the sample, which has roughly 100,000 distinct CDR3 sequences, about a sixth seen once. Sequencing used PBMCs or a T cell subset sorted from them (not recorded which). Receptors were obtained from an adult woman who had mild COVID-19 (a few samples of this study predate the infection). Cell type and time point are not known. Each CDR3 is given without its conserved first and last residue.

TRBJ2-2 TRBV7-6 ASSSGQGVTGELF
TRBJ2-4 TRBV4-3 ASSQDHSGWENIQY
TRBJ2-1 TRBV7-9 ASSTGQGGRF
TRBJ2-3 TRBV19 ASSIVARTDTQY
TRBJ2-1 TRBV4-2 ASSQTSGRLHNEQF
TRBJ1-1 TRBV10-2 ASSERDPGVTEAF
TRBJ2-7 TRBV29-1 SVFLGSDPYEQY
TRBJ1-1 TRBV6-6 ASSYSTTEAEAF
TRBJ1-5 TRBV9 ASSVDDRGGGQPQH
TRBJ2-7 TRBV15 ATSRDSAGAYEQY
TRBJ2-3 TRBV6-5 ASSYRVTSTDTQY
TRBJ2-1 TRBV10-3 AISDPSGTDNEQF
TRBJ2-5 TRBV7-8 ASSLNLDRGRQETQY
TRBJ2-2 TRBV12-3/TRBV12-4 ASSLAAEGGTTGELF
TRBJ1-4 TRBV23-1 ASSQLIGEDEKLF
TRBJ2-7 TRBV10-3 AISDATSPYEQY
TRBJ2-1 TRBV9 ASATGGAYNEQF
TRBJ2-1 TRBV5-6 ASSQLSYNEQF
TRBJ2-2 TRBV7-9 ASSRGPFKNTGELF
TRBJ1-2 TRBV2 ASSLPREGNYGYT
TRBJ2-2 TRBV6-5 ASSSLAGVTGELF
TRBJ2-1 TRBV5-6 ASSLERNEQF
TRBJ2-1 TRBV7-8 ASSFPEAFSYNEQF
TRBJ1-1 TRBV4-1 ASSQEPPRQMNTEAF
TRBJ2-2 TRBV7-8 ASSSAEQGVGGELF
TRBJ2-7 TRBV5-6 ASSLSAYYEQY
TRBJ2-7 TRBV7-6 ASSLRSISYEQY
TRBJ1-4 TRBV7-9 ASSPPLGGANEKLF
TRBJ2-2 TRBV27 ASSFTGNGELF
TRBJ2-7 TRBV10-1 ASTLYKRDCQYEQY
TRBJ2-1 TRBV5-1 ASSLEGVSYNEQF